These 26 T cell receptor beta chains share one sample of origin, sequenced in a study of cytomegalovirus exposure and HLA in healthy donors. The PCR made use of 60 Vbeta and 13 Jbeta primers. Clones were sequenced by immunoSEQ multiplex PCR, and TCRdb holds only the in-frame ones, with some missing. Here the sample table reports tens of thousands of clones. The specimen was PBMCs. These receptors came from a woman between 25 and 40 years old in good health and CMV-seronegative.

The V and J genes are TRBV27 and TRBJ2-6, with D tentatively TRBD2 (5 bases). CDR1 and CDR2 from the germline V gene are MNHEY and SMNVEV (reference sequence). V lost 8 bases, J lost 2 bases, and 13 bases lay in between. The CDR3 consists of 15 residues. CDR3 loop: CASSRGGAGANVLTF. CDR3 nucleotide sequence: TGTGCCAGCTCCCGAGGAGGAGCTGGGGCCAACGTCCTGACTTTC.

This chain connects TRBV6-1 to TRBJ2-7; the D is unclear. The CDR3 extends over 12 amino acids. V shed 10 bases and J shed 4 bases, with 14 bases lying between them. Per the germline V gene, CDR1 is MNHNS and CDR2 is SASEGT. Written as DNA, the CDR3 is TGTGCCACCCCGAAAACGACTTACGAGCAGTACTTC. As protein: CATPKTTYEQYF.

V and J are TRBV28 and TRBJ1-5; no clear D. Germline V gene sequence: CDR1 MDHEN, CDR2 SYDVKM. This CDR3 region has 12 residues. Trimming left V 7 bases short and J 7 bases short, with 11 bases between. The CDR3 DNA is TGTGCCAGCACCGTAAGTCGGCAGCCCCAGCATTTT. It yields the protein CASTVSRQPQHF. Supplemented by reference TRBV28 and TRBJ1-5, the full variable domain reads DVKVTQSSRYLVKRTGEKVFLECVQDMDHENMFWYRQDPGLGLRLIYFSYDVKMKEKGDIPEGYSVSREKKERFSLILESASTNQTSMYLCASTVSRQPQHFGDGTRLSIL.

The chain carries TRBV6-1 and TRBJ2-1; 9 bases are shared with TRBD2. With V trimmed by 0 bases and J by 9 bases, 9 bases remained unmatched. This CDR3 spans 16 amino acids. Germline V CDR1 and CDR2: MNHNS, SASEGT. CDR3 protein: CASSEAQGGRAGEQFF. The DNA of the CDR3 is TGTGCCAGCAGTGAAGCGCAGGGCGGGAGGGCAGGTGAGCAGTTCTTC.

The rearrangement uses TRBV9 and TRBJ2-1; D might be TRBD2 (6 bases). Trimming took 7 bases from V and 5 from J, leaving 22 bases between them. The CDR3 covers 16 residues. From germline, CDR1 is SGDLS and CDR2 YYNGEE. Here the CDR3 reads CASGRAGGGIDNEQFF. The CDR3, as DNA: TGTGCCAGCGGAAGGGCGGGCGGAGGGATCGACAATGAGCAGTTCTTC.

The chain couples TRBV6-5 to TRBJ1-2, with D perhaps matching TRBD1 (6 bases). Between the trimmed V and J ends, which lost 6 bases and 3 bases, there was a span of 17 bases. In germline, CDR1 is MNHEY, CDR2 SVGAGI. The CDR3 extends over 15 amino acids. The CDR3 coding sequence is TGTGCCAGCAGCCCATCCGGAAAGGGGGACTATGGCTACACCTTC. As protein: CASSPSGKGDYGYTF.

The V and J genes are TRBV28 and TRBJ2-1, with 9 bases lining up with TRBD1. V dropped 5 bases and J dropped 8; count of bases not matched to a gene: 4. The CDR3 is made up of 13 amino acids. Germline CDR1 MDHEN, CDR2 SYDVKM. CDR3 sequence (DNA): TGTGCCAGCAGTCCGGGACAGGGCTATGAGCAGTTCTTC. It specifies CASSPGQGYEQFF.

The gene calls are TRBV7-9 and TRBJ2-7; 8 bases match TRBD1. The CDR3 length is 14 residues. J gave up 6 bases and V 5 bases, and 9 bases lay outside the gene matches. The germline V gene has CDR1 SEHNR and CDR2 FQNEAQ (reference sequence). This chain's CDR3 is CASSVLPDRAEQYF. CDR3 DNA sequence: TGTGCCAGCAGCGTACTCCCGGACAGGGCCGAGCAGTACTTC.

The chain employs TRBV9 and TRBJ2-2; the D gene is possibly TRBD1 (5 bases). This CDR3 spans 12 amino acids. V lost 3 bases and J 9 bases, leaving 9 bases between the germline ends. CDR1 is SGDLS and CDR2 is YYNGEE in the germline V gene. The CDR3, as DNA: TGTGCCAGCAGCGCCCAGGGCAGGGAGCTGTTTTTT. It yields the protein CASSAQGRELFF.

This chain uses TRBV11-2 with TRBJ2-7, with 12 bases matching TRBD2. There are 16 residues in the CDR3. The V and J ends lost 1 base and 7 bases, in that order; junction bases with no gene match: 8. Germline V gives CDR1 SGHAT, CDR2 FQNNGV. CDR3 protein: CASSLARTSGAGEQYF. The CDR3 DNA sequence: TGTGCCAGCAGCTTAGCCCGGACTAGCGGGGCGGGGGAGCAGTACTTC. The variable domain in full, completed from reference TRBV11-2 and TRBJ2-7, reads EAGVAQSPRYKIIEKRQSVAFWCNPISGHATLYWYQQILGQGPKLLIQFQNNGVVDDSQLPKDRFSAERLKGVDSTLKIQPAKLEDSAVYLCASSLARTSGAGEQYFGPGTRLTVT.

This chain links TRBV5-1 with TRBJ2-7; 10 bases are shared with TRBD1. V lost 3 bases, J lost 2 bases, and 5 bases stayed unmatched. The CDR3 loop spans 15 amino acids. Germline V gene lookup returns CDR1 SGHRS and CDR2 YFSETQ. This CDR3 is CASSSRTGGPYEQYF. The CDR3 nucleotides are TGCGCCAGCAGCTCCCGGACAGGGGGTCCCTACGAGCAGTACTTC.

The chain has TRBV10-2 and TRBJ2-1, with D possibly TRBD1 on 6 matching bases. There are 15 residues in the CDR3. Germline V lookup: CDR1 WSHSY, CDR2 SAAADI. V was cut by 2 bases and J by 3 bases, with 11 bases left in between. CDR3 residues: CASSEGRGVYNEQFF. CDR3 DNA: TGCGCCAGCAGTGAGGGCAGGGGAGTCTACAATGAGCAGTTCTTC.

The rearrangement uses TRBV9 and TRBJ2-3; a possible D gene is TRBD1 (6 bases). The V and J ends lost 4 bases and 7 bases respectively, with 16 bases between them. CDR3 length equals 14 residues. The germline gives CDR1 SGDLS, CDR2 YYNGEE. For the CDR3, the DNA is TGTGCCAGCAGCAACCGGGACACGAGTTATACGCAGTATTTT. Residues: CASSNRDTSYTQYF.

CDR3 bases: TGCGCCAGCAGCTCCGGACAGCCCAACACTGAAGCTTTCTTT. Its translation: CASSSGQPNTEAFF. The rearrangement links TRBV5-1 to TRBJ1-1, with D maybe TRBD1 (6 bases). Trimming stripped 3 bases from V and 2 bases from J, with 11 bases between. Looked up from germline, CDR1 is SGHRS and CDR2 is YFSETQ. The CDR3 runs 14 residues.

V and J are TRBV4-2 and TRBJ1-5, with D perhaps matching TRBD1 (6 bases). This CDR3 contains 15 residues. Trimming cost V 4 bases and J 7 bases, with 17 bases left between them. Germline V gene data show CDR1 as LGHNA and CDR2 as YNFKEQ. The CDR3 protein is CASSLGDRPGQPQHF. The DNA of the CDR3 is TGTGCCAGCAGCCTCGGAGACAGGCCGGGGCAGCCCCAGCATTTT.

The chain uses TRBV4-3 and TRBJ2-3, with D uncertain. Germline V lookup: CDR1 LGHNA, CDR2 YSLEER. This CDR3 has 15 residues. V shed 3 bases and J shed 0 bases, with 10 bases lying between them. The CDR3 nucleotides read TGCGCCAGCAGCCATAGTAGCTCTAGCACAGATACGCAGTATTTT. Translating it yields CASSHSSSSTDTQYF.

CDR3 bases: TGTGCCACCGGACCCACACAGGCAACCACCGGGGAGCTGTTTTTT. Amino acid sequence: CATGPTQATTGELFF. The chain is built from TRBV7-9 and TRBJ2-2; perhaps TRBD1 as D (5 bases). The V and J ends lost 10 bases and 4 bases respectively, with 19 bases between them. The CDR3 is 15 amino acids. Per germline, CDR1 SEHNR and CDR2 FQNEAQ (reference sequence).

The chain uses TRBV9 and TRBJ2-7, with 7 bases matching TRBD1. The CDR3 has 16 residues. The V and J ends lost 0 bases and 3 bases, in that order; junction bases with no gene match: 9. Germline values: CDR1 SGDLS, CDR2 YYNGEE. The CDR3 here is CASSVGPTGKGYEQYF. The CDR3 DNA sequence: TGTGCCAGCAGCGTAGGCCCGACAGGGAAAGGCTACGAGCAGTACTTC.

J is TRBJ1-3 and V is TRBV2; D perhaps matches TRBD1 (6 bases). The CDR3 spans 15 residues. Trimming shortened V by 5 bases and J by 2 bases, and 13 bases separated the two germline ends. Per the germline V gene, CDR1 is SNHLY and CDR2 is FYNNEI. CDR3 sequence reads: CASSRDAGAGNTIYF. As DNA, the CDR3 is TGTGCCAGCAGTCGGGATGCAGGGGCTGGAAACACCATATATTTT.

The chain combines TRBV4-1 with TRBJ2-7; D is possibly TRBD2 (7 bases). The CDR3 loop spans 15 amino acids. The V end was cut by 3 bases, the J end by 4 bases, with 16 bases between. The V gene's germline CDR1 is MGHRA and CDR2 YSYEKL. The CDR3 here is CASSQAPGGGYEQYF. In DNA form, the CDR3 reads TGCGCCAGCAGCCAGGCCCCGGGGGGCGGATACGAGCAGTACTTC.

The CDR3 DNA sequence: TGCAGTGCTATTTCTTTAGCTGAAGCTTTCTTT. This sequence encodes CSAISLAEAFF. J is TRBJ1-1 and V is TRBV20-1, with D uncertain. The CDR3 covers 11 residues. Trimming shortened V by 4 bases and J by 6 bases, and 9 bases separated the two germline ends. Per germline, CDR1 DFQATT and CDR2 SNEGSKA (reference sequence).

A word on this clone: The junction does not match germline at one end; this may be a read error. Different DNA sequences within this sample yield the same CDR3. This rearrangement joins TRBV18 to TRBJ1-6; D is possibly TRBD1 (5 bases). This CDR3 comprises 15 residues. Germline CDR1 KGHSH, CDR2 LQKENI. CDR3 sequence (DNA): TGTGCCAGCTCCGGAACAGGAGGGGTTAGTTCACCCCTACACTTT. It specifies CASSGTGGVSSPLHF.

This chain connects TRBV9 to TRBJ2-1, with a tentative D call TRBD2 (6 bases). CDR3 length: 15 residues. Germline V lookup: CDR1 SGDLS, CDR2 YYNGEE. Trimming removed 3 bases at V and 7 bases at J, with 17 bases between. This chain's CDR3 is CASSAPPGLANEQFF. Written as DNA, the CDR3 is TGTGCCAGCAGCGCGCCCCCGGGACTCGCGAATGAGCAGTTCTTC.

V and J are TRBV9 and TRBJ2-5, with a possible D match to TRBD1 (5 bases). This CDR3 is 15 amino acids long. The ends were cut back, 0 bases at V and 5 bases at J, with 14 bases in the middle. Germline V gene lookup returns CDR1 SGDLS and CDR2 YYNGEE. CDR3 DNA sequence: TGTGCCAGCAGCGTAGGTTCAGGGTTAGGGGAGACCCAGTACTTC. It is translated as CASSVGSGLGETQYF.

The chain employs TRBV5-1 and TRBJ2-3, with D unclear. Germline V gene sequence: CDR1 SGHRS, CDR2 YFSETQ. This CDR3 region has 12 residues. Trimming shortened V by 4 bases and J by 2 bases, and 5 bases separated the two germline ends. The CDR3, as DNA: TGCGCCAGCAGCGGGCACACAGATACGCAGTATTTT. This encodes CASSGHTDTQYF.

The V gene is TRBV5-4, the J gene TRBJ2-2, with a tentative D call TRBD2 (5 bases). CDR3 length equals 16 residues. The V end was cut by 3 bases, the J end by 6 bases, with 18 bases between. Germline CDR1 SGHNT, CDR2 YYREEE (reference sequence). CDR3 sequence (DNA): TGTGCCAGCAGCTCACCCCGCAGCTTAGCGTCCGGGGAGCTGTTTTTT. The encoded protein is CASSSPRSLASGELFF.